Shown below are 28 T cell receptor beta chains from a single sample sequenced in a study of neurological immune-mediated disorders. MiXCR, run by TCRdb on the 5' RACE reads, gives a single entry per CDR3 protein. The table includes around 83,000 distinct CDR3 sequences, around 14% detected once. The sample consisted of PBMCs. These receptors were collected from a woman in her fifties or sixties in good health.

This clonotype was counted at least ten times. CDR3 sequence: CSARDTAFHQPQHF. The CDR3 bases are TGCAGTGCTAGAGATACCGCCTTTCATCAGCCCCAGCATTTT. The V gene is TRBV20-1, the J gene TRBJ1-5; no reliable D call. The CDR3 runs to 14 residues. Germline assignment: CDR1 DFQATT and CDR2 SNEGSKA (reference sequence). The V gene lost 0 bases and the J gene lost 5 bases, with 11 bases spanning the gap.

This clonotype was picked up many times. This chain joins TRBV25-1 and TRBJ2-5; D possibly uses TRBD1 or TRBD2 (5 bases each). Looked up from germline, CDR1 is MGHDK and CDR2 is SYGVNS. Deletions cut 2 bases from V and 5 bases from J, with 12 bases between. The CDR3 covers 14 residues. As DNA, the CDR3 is TGTGCCAGCAGTGAAGAGGGGCCGGCGGAGACCCAGTACTTC. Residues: CASSEEGPAETQYF.

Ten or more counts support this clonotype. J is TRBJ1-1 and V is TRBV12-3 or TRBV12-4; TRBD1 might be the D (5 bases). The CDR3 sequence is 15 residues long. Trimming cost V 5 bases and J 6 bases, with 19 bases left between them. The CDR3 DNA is TGTGCCAGCAGTCTAGGACCGACAGTTTACGCTGAAGCTTTCTTT. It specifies CASSLGPTVYAEAFF.

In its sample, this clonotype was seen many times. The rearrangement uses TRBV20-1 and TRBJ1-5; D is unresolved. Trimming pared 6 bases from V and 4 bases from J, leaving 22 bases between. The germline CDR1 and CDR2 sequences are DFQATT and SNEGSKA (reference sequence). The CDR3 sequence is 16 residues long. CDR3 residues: CSARDTVQSWNQPQHF. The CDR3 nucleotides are TGCAGTGCCCGAGATACGGTTCAGTCTTGGAATCAGCCCCAGCATTTT.

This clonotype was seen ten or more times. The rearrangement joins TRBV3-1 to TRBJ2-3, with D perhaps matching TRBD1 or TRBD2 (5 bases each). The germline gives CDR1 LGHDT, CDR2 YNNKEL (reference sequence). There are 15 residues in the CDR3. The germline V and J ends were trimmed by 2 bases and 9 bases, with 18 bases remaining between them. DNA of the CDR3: TGTGCCAGCAGCCAAATAAACCCCGACAGAGGGACGCAGTATTTT. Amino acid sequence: CASSQINPDRGTQYF.

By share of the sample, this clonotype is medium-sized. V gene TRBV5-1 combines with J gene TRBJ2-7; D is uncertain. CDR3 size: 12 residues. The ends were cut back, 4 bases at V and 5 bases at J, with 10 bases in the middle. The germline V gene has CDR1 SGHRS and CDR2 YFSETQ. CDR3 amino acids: CASSVNNHEQYF. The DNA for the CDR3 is TGCGCCAGCAGCGTCAATAACCACGAGCAGTACTTC.

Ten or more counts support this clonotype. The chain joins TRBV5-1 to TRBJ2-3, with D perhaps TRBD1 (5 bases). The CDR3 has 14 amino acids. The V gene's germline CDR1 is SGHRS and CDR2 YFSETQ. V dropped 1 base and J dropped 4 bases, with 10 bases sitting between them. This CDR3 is CASSLKGIADTQYF. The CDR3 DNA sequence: TGCGCCAGCAGCTTGAAGGGGATCGCAGATACGCAGTATTTT.

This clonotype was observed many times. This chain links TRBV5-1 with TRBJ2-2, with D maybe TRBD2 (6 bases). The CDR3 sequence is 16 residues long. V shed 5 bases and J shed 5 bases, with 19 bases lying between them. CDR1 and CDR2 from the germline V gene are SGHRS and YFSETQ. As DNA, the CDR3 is TGCGCCAGCAGTCGGACACCTCAGAGCGGGACCGGGGAGCTGTTTTTT. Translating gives CASSRTPQSGTGELFF.

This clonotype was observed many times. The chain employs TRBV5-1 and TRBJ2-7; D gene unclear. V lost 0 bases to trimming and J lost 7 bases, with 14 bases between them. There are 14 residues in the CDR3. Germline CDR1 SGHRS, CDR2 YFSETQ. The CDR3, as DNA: TGCGCCAGCAGCTTGGGTCAGGAATCTAGGGAGCAGTACTTC. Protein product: CASSLGQESREQYF.

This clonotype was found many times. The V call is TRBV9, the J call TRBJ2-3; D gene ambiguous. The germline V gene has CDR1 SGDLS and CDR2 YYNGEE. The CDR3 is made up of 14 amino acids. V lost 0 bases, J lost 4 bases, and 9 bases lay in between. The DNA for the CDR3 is TGTGCCAGCAGCGTAGGAAGCGAGTCAGATACGCAGTATTTT. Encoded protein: CASSVGSESDTQYF.

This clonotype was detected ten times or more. This CDR3 reads CASSGDRSTEQFF. CDR3 DNA sequence: TGTGCCAGCAGTGGTGACAGATCGACTGAGCAGTTCTTC. V and J are TRBV6-4 and TRBJ2-1, with a tentative D call TRBD1 (5 bases). V dropped 4 bases and J dropped 9 bases, with 13 bases sitting between them. The CDR3 consists of 13 residues. Per the germline V gene, CDR1 is MRHNA and CDR2 is SNTAGT.

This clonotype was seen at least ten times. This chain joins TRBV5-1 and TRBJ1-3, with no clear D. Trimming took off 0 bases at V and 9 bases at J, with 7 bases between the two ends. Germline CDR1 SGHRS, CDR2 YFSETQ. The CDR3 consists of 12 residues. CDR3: CASSLEGTTIYF. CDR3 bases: TGCGCCAGCAGCTTGGAGGGTACCACCATATATTTT.

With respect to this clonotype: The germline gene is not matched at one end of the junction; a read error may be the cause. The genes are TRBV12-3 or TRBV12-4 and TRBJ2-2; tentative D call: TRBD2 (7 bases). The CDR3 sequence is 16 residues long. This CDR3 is CASSRIRGRDTWELFF. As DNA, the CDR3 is TGTGCCAGCAGCCGGATCAGAGGGAGGGACACCTGGGAGCTGTTTTTT.

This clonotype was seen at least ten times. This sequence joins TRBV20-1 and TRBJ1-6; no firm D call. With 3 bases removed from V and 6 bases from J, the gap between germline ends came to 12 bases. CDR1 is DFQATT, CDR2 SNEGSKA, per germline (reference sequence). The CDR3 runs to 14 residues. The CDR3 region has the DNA TGCAGTGCTAGCCCTACAGTGCCTAATTCACCCCTCCACTTT. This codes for CSASPTVPNSPLHF.

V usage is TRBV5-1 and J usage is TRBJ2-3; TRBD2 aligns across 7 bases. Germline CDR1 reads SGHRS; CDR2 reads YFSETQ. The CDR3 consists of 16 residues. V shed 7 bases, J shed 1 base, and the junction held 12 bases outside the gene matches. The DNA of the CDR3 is TGCGCCAGCCGAACCGCGGGAGCGGGTGGCACAGATACGCAGTATTTT. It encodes CASRTAGAGGTDTQYF.

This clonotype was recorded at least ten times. CDR3 in amino acids: CSAPRFSYEQYF. In nucleotides, the CDR3 is TGCAGTGCCCCCAGATTTTCCTACGAGCAGTACTTC. The chain is built from TRBV20-1 and TRBJ2-7; D not resolved. The V and J ends lost 6 bases and 1 base respectively, with 10 bases between them. The CDR3 has 12 amino acids. Germline V gene lookup returns CDR1 DFQATT and CDR2 SNEGSKA (reference sequence).

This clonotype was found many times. The CDR3 spells CASCEGRGNEQFF. DNA for the CDR3: TGCGCCAGTTGCGAGGGGCGCGGGAATGAGCAGTTCTTC. This chain joins TRBV5-1 and TRBJ2-1; either TRBD1 or TRBD2 may supply D (5 bases each). This CDR3 region has 13 residues. From germline, CDR1 is SGHRS and CDR2 YFSETQ. Trimming removed 8 bases at V and 7 bases at J, with 16 bases between.

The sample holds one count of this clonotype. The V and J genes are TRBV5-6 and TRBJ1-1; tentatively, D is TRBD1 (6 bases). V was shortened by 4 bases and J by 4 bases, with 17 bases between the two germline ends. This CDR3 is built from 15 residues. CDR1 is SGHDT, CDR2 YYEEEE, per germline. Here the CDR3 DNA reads TGTGCCAGCAGCCCGGGGGTCCCGGGGGCCACTGAAGCTTTCTTT. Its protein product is CASSPGVPGATEAFF.

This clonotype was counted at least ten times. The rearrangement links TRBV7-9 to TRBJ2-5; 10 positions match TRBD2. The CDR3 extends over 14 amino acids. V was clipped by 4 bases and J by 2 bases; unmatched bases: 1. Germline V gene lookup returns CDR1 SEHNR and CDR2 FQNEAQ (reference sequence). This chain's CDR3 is CASSSGLAQETQYF. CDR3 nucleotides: TGTGCCAGCAGCTCGGGACTAGCGCAAGAGACCCAGTACTTC. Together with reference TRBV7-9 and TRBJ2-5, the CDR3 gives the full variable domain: DTGVSQNPRHKITKRGQNVTFRCDPISEHNRLYWYRQTLGQGPEFLTYFQNEAQLEKSRLLSDRFSAERPKGSFSTLEIQRTEQGDSAMYLCASSSGLAQETQYFGPGTRLLVL.

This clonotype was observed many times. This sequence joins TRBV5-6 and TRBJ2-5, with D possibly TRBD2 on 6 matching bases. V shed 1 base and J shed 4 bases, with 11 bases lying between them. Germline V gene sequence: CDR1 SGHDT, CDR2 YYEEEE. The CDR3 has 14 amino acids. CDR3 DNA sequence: TGTGCCAGCAGCTTGTATCGGGGGACAGAGACCCAGTACTTC. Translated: CASSLYRGTETQYF.

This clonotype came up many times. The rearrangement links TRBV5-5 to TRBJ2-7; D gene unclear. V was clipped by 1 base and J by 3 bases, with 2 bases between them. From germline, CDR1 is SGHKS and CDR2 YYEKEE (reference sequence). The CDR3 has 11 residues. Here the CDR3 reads CASSLFYEQYF. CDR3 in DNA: TGTGCCAGCAGCTTGTTCTACGAGCAGTACTTC.

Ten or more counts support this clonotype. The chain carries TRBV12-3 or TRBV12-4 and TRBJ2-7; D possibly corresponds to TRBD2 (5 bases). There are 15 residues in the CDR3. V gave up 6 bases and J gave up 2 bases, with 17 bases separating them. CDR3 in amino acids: CASSPREYGTYEQYF. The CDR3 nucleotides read TGTGCCAGCAGCCCGAGGGAATACGGTACCTACGAGCAGTACTTC.

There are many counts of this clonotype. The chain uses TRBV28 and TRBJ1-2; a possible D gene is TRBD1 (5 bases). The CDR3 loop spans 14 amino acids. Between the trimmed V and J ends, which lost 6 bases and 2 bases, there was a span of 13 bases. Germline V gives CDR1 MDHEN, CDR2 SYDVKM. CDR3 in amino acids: CASRPGRINYGYTF. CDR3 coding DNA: TGTGCCAGCAGACCGGGACGGATAAACTATGGCTACACCTTC.

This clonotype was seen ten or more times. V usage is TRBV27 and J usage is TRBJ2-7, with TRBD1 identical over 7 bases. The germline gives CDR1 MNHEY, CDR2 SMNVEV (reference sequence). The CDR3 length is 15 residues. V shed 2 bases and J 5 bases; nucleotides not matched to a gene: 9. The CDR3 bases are TGTGCCAGCAGTTTAATGTCAGGGGGTTTTAACGAGCAGTACTTC. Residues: CASSLMSGGFNEQYF.

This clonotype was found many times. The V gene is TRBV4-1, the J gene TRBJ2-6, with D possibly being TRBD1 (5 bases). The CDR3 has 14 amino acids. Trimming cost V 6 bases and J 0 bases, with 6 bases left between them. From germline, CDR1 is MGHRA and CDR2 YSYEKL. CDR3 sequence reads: CASRDTSGANVLTF. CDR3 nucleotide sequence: TGCGCCAGCAGGGACACCTCTGGGGCCAACGTCCTGACTTTC.

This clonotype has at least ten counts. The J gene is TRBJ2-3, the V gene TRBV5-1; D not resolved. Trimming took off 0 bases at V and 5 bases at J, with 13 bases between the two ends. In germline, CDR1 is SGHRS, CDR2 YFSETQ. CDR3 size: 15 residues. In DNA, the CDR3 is TGCGCCAGCAGCTTGGGGTTGCTGGGTGGAGATACGCAGTATTTT. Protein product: CASSLGLLGGDTQYF.

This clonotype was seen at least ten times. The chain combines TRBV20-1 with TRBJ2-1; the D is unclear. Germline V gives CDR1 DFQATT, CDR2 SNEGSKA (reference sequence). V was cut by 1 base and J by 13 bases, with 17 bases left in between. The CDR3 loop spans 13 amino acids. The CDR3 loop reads CSARGAVVGPQFF. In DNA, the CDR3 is TGCAGTGCTAGAGGCGCCGTCGTCGGGCCTCAGTTCTTC.

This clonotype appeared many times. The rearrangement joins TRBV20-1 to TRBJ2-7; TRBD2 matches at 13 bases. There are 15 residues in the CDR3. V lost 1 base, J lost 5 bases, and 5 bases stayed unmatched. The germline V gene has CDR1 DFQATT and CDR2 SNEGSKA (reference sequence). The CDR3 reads CSARVPGLAGNEQYF. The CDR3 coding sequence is TGCAGTGCTAGAGTACCGGGACTAGCGGGGAACGAGCAGTACTTC.